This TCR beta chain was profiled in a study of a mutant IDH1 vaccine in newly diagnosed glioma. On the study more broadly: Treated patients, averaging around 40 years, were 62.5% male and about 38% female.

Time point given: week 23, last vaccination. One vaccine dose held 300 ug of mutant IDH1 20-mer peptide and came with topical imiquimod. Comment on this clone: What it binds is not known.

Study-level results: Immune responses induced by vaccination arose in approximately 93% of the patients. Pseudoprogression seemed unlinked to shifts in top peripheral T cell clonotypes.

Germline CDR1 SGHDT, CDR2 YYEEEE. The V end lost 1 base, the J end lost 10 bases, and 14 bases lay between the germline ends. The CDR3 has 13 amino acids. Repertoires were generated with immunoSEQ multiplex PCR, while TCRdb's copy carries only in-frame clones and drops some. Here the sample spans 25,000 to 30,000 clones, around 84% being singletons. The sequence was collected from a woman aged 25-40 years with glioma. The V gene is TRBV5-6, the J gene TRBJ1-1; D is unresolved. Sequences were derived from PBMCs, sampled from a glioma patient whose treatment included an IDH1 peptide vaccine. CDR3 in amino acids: CASSLRLARRAFF. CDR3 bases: TGTGCCAGCAGCTTGAGGCTGGCCCGGCGAGCTTTCTTT.